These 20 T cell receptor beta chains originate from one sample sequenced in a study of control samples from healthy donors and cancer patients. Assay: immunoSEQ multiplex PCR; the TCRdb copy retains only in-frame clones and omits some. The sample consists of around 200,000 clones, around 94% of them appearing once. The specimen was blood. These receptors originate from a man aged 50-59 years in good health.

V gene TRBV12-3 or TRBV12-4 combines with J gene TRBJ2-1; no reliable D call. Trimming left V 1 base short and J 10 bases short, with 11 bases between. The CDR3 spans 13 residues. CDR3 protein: CASSLERVGEQFF. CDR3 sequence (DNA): TGTGCCAGCAGTTTAGAAAGGGTAGGGGAGCAGTTCTTC.

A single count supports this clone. The CDR3 nucleotides read TGTGCCAGCAGCCAAGATGCTGGGACAGACTATGGCTACACCTTC. Translated: CASSQDAGTDYGYTF. The chain couples TRBV3-1 (or the pseudogene TRBV3-2) to TRBJ1-2, with TRBD1 identical over 7 bases. V trimming: 0 bases; J trimming: 3 bases; junction bases outside the gene matches: 4. There are 15 residues in the CDR3. Germline CDR1 LGHDT, CDR2 YNNKEL (reference sequence).

For the CDR3, the DNA is TGTGCCAGCAGTTTCAAGAACACCATATATTTT. Residues: CASSFKNTIYF. The chain is built from TRBV12-3 or TRBV12-4 and TRBJ1-3; unclear D gene. The CDR3 is 11 amino acids. V lost 3 bases and J lost 7, with 4 bases in between.

Here the CDR3 DNA reads TGTGCTAGTGGTTTAGGACTAGCGGGGGCTGGGGAGACCCAGTACTTC. Amino acid sequence: CASGLGLAGAGETQYF. This sequence joins TRBV12-5 and TRBJ2-5, with 13 bases that match TRBD2. The CDR3 sequence is 16 residues long. CDR1 is LGHNT and CDR2 is FRNRAP in the germline V gene. Losses at the gene ends were 3 bases for V and 5 bases for J; bases not matched to a gene: 6.

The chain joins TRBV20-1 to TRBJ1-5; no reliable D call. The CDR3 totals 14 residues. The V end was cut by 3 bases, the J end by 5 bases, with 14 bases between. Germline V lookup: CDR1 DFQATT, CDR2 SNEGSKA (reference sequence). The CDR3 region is CSASYGELHQPQHF. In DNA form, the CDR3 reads TGCAGTGCTAGTTACGGTGAACTCCATCAGCCCCAGCATTTT.

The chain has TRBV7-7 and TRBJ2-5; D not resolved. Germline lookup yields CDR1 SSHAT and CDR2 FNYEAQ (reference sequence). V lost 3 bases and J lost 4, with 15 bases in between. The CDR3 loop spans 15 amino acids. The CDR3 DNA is TGTGCCAGCAGCTTGGACCAAGGCCCGCCAGAGACCCAGTACTTC. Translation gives CASSLDQGPPETQYF.

The chain's CDR3 is CASSQGQGFSPLHF. The CDR3 bases are TGCGCCAGCAGCCAAGGCCAGGGTTTTTCACCCCTCCACTTT. The gene calls are TRBV4-1 and TRBJ1-6; perhaps TRBD1 as D (5 bases). Germline assignment: CDR1 MGHRA and CDR2 YSYEKL. The CDR3 contains 14 residues. Trimming pared 1 base from V and 9 bases from J, leaving 10 bases between.

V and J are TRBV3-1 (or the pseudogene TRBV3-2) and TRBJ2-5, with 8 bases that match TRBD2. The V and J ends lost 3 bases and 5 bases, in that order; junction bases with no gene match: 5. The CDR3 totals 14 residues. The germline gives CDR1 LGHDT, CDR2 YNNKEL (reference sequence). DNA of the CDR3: TGTGCCAGCAGCCAGTCGGGGGGGCTTGAGACCCAGTACTTC. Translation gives CASSQSGGLETQYF.

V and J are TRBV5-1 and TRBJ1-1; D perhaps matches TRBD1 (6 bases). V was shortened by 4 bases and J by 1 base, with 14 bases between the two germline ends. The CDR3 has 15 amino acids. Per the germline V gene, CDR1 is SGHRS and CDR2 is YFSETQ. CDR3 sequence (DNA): TGCGCCAGCAGCCTAAGACAGGCCGGGAACACTGAAGCTTTCTTT. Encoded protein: CASSLRQAGNTEAFF. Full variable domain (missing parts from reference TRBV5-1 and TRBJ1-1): KAGVTQTPRYLIKTRGQQVTLSCSPISGHRSVSWYQQTPGQGLQFLFEYFSETQRNKGNFPGRFSGRQFSNSRSEMNVSTLELGDSALYLCASSLRQAGNTEAFFGQGTRLTVV.

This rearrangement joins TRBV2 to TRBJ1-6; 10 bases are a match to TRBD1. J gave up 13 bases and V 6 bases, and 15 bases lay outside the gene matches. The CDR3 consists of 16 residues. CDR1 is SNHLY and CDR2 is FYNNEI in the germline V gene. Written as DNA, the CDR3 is TGTGCCAGCAGCGCTATGGGACAGGGGATAATTGTGCCCCTCCACTTT. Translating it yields CASSAMGQGIIVPLHF.

The CDR3 here is CASSYSSLNYGYTF. The CDR3 bases are TGTGCCAGCAGTTACTCGAGCCTCAACTATGGCTACACCTTC. This chain joins TRBV6-6 and TRBJ1-2; D unresolved. In germline, CDR1 is MNHNY, CDR2 SVGAGI (reference sequence). This CDR3 contains 14 residues. The V gene lost 0 bases and the J gene lost 2 bases, with 7 bases spanning the gap.

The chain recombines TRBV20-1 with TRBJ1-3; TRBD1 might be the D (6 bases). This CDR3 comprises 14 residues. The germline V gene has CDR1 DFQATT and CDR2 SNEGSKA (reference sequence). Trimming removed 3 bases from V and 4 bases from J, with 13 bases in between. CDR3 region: CSASRGAPGNTIYF. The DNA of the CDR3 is TGCAGTGCTAGTCGGGGGGCCCCCGGAAACACCATATATTTT.

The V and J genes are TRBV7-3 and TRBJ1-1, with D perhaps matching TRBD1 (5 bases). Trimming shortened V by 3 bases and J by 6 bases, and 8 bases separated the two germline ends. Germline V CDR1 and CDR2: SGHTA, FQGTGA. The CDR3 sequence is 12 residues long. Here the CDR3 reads CASSFTGAEAFF. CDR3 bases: TGTGCCAGCAGCTTCACAGGTGCTGAAGCTTTCTTT.

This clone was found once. CDR3 loop: CASSLRDNYSPLHF. CDR3 DNA sequence: TGTGCCAGCAGCCTCCGGGACAACTATTCACCCCTCCACTTT. The chain is built from TRBV5-4 and TRBJ1-6, with D possibly matching TRBD1 (6 bases). The CDR3 is 14 amino acids. Germline V gives CDR1 SGHNT, CDR2 YYREEE (reference sequence). Deletions cut 4 bases from V and 8 bases from J, with 13 bases between. The full variable domain, rest sourced from reference TRBV5-4 and TRBJ1-6, is ETGVTQSPTHLIKTRGQQVTLRCSSQSGHNTVSWYQQALGQGPQFIFQYYREEENGRGNFPPRFSGLQFPNYSSELNVNALELDDSALYLCASSLRDNYSPLHFGNGTRLTVT.

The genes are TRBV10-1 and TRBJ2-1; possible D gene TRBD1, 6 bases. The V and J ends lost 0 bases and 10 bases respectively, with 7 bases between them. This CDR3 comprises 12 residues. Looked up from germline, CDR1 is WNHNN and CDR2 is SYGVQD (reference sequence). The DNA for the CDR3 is TGCGCCAGCAGTGAGTCGAGGGGGGAGCAGTTCTTC. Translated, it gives CASSESRGEQFF.

The CDR3 DNA reads as TGCGCCAGCAGCTTGGCGGGGCTAGGGGCCAACGTCCTGACTTTC. Protein sequence: CASSLAGLGANVLTF. The chain couples TRBV5-1 to TRBJ2-6; perhaps D is TRBD1 or TRBD2 (5 bases each). The CDR3 runs to 15 residues. The V gene's germline CDR1 is SGHRS and CDR2 YFSETQ. The ends were cut back, 0 bases at V and 4 bases at J, with 8 bases in the middle.

In DNA, the CDR3 is TGTGCCAGTAGTGGGGCACCTAACTATGGCTACACCTTC. It specifies CASSGAPNYGYTF. The chain recombines TRBV19 with TRBJ1-2; D might be TRBD1 (5 bases). The CDR3 contains 13 residues. V was clipped by 5 bases and J by 0 bases, with 7 bases between them. Germline V lookup: CDR1 LNHDA, CDR2 SQIVND (reference sequence).

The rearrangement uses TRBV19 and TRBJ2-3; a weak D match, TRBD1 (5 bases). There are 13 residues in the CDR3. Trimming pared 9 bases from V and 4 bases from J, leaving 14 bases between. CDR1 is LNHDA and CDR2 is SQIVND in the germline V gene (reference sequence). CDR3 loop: CARGNAGPDTQYF. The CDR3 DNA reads TGTGCCAGAGGTAATGCAGGGCCAGATACGCAGTATTTT. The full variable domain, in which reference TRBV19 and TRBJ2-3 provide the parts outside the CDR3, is DGGITQSPKYLFRKEGQNVTLSCEQNLNHDAMYWYRQDPGQGLRLIYYSQIVNDFQKGDIAEGYSVSREKKESFPLTVTSAQKNPTAFYLCARGNAGPDTQYFGPGTRLTVL.

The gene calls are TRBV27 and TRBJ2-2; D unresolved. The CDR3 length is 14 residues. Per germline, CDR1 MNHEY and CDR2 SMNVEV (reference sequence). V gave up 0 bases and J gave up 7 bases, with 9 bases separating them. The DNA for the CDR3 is TGTGCCAGCAGTTTATCAGGGTGGGGCGGGGAGCTGTTTTTT. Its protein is CASSLSGWGGELFF.

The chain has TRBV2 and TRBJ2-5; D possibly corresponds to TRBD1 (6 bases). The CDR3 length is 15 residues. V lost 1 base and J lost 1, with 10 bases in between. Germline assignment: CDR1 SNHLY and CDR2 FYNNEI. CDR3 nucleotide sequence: TGTGCCAGCAGTGAAGTGGGGGCGGGCCAAGAGACCCAGTACTTC. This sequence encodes CASSEVGAGQETQYF.